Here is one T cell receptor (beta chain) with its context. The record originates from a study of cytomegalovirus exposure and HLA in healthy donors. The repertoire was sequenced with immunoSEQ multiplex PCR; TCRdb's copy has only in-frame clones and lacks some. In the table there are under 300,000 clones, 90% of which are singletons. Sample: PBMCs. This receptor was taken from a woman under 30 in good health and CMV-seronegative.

The CDR3 is CASSARTGGRETQYF. The CDR3 DNA sequence: TGTGCCAGCAGCGCGAGGACAGGGGGCCGAGAGACCCAGTACTTC. This chain links TRBV9 with TRBJ2-5, with 11 bases fitting TRBD1. The CDR3 is made up of 15 amino acids. The V gene end was trimmed by 3 bases and the J gene end by 4 bases; junction bases not matched to a gene: 5. Germline CDR1 reads SGDLS; CDR2 reads YYNGEE.